A selection of T cell receptor beta chains follows, all from one sample in a study of long-term antiretroviral therapy in people with HIV. Only in-frame clones appear in the TCRdb table, and some are missing; sequencing was by immunoSEQ multiplex PCR. The profile shows some 25,000 clones, 75% to 90% of them singletons. Sequencing was performed on unsorted PBMCs, taken about 4.1 years after starting antiretroviral therapy. These receptors all come from a man between 25 and 39 years old with HIV. Each CDR3 is given with its conserved first and last residue. A D gene is named only where the DNA matches it firmly. A row's size may be missing; if present it is once, few, many or a size class.

>TRBJ2-7|few|TRBV19|.
CASSIASAAYEQYF
TGTGCCAGTAGTATCGCGTCGGCTGCCTACGAGCAGTACTTC
>TRBJ2-7|few|TRBV9|.
CASSVEGGATYEQYF
TGTGCCAGCAGCGTAGAAGGGGGGGCGACCTACGAGCAGTACTTC
>TRBJ2-2|.|TRBV7-3|.
CASSPTPSTGELFF
TGTGCCAGCAGCCCCACTCCGAGCACCGGGGAGCTGTTTTTT
>TRBJ1-5|.|TRBV5-1|TRBD1
CASSLDRGHQPQHF
TGCGCCAGCAGTCTGGACAGGGGGCATCAGCCCCAGCATTTT
>TRBJ2-7|.|TRBV6-1|.
CASSGSTTGSYEQYF
TGTGCCAGCAGTGGTTCTACGACAGGCTCCTACGAGCAGTACTTC
>TRBJ1-1|.|TRBV5-6|TRBD1
CASTLGTGGKAFF
TGTGCCAGCACCCTCGGGACAGGGGGTAAAGCTTTCTTT
>TRBJ1-2|.|TRBV7-9|.
CASSLAVRGGYTF
TGTGCCAGCAGCTTAGCGGTTCGGGGAGGCTACACCTTC
>TRBJ2-7|.|TRBV27|TRBD2
CASSFSGGYGSYEQYF
TGTGCCAGCAGTTTTAGCGGGGGATACGGATCCTACGAGCAGTACTTC
>TRBJ2-7|.|TRBV10-3|TRBD2
CAISEGLAGPFYEQYF
TGTGCCATCAGTGAAGGGCTAGCGGGACCTTTCTACGAGCAGTACTTC
>TRBJ2-5|.|TRBV5-1|.
CASSLGRTQETQYF
TGCGCCAGCAGCTTGGGACGGACCCAAGAGACCCAGTACTTC
>TRBJ2-7|.|TRBV18|.
CASSPPEGPGLTYEQYF
TGTGCCAGCTCACCACCGGAGGGGCCAGGGTTGACCTACGAGCAGTACTTC
>TRBJ2-7|.|TRBV5-4|.
CASSSLGKSYEQYF
TGTGCCAGCAGCTCCCTCGGGAAATCCTACGAGCAGTACTTC
>TRBJ1-5|.|TRBV6-4|.
CARENQPQHF
TGTGCCAGGGAAAATCAGCCCCAGCATTTT
>TRBJ1-2|.|TRBV10-2|TRBD1
CASSETGGGENYGYTF
TGCGCCAGCAGTGAGACCGGAGGGGGCGAGAACTATGGCTACACCTTC
>TRBJ2-3|.|TRBV11-3|TRBD2
CASSQGGLTDTQYF
TGTGCCAGCAGCCAGGGAGGGTTGACAGATACGCAGTATTTT
>TRBJ2-2|.|TRBV28|.
CASSRTRGNTGELFF
TGTGCCAGCAGTCGAACTAGAGGTAACACCGGGGAGCTGTTTTTT
>TRBJ2-2|.|TRBV18|.
CASSPRTGELFF
TGTGCCAGCTCACCCCGGACCGGGGAGCTGTTTTTT